The 27 T cell receptor beta chains given below trace back to one sample, sequenced in a study of T cell responses to AZD1222 COVID-19 vaccine. The table came from immunoSEQ multiplex PCR; TCRdb's copy has only in-frame clones and leaves some out. The profile shows about 85,000 clones, around 86% of them singletons. The sample was peripheral blood, taken on day 0 of AZD1222 vaccination. The receptor source for this set is an adult in good health.

The rearrangement joins TRBV3-1 (or the pseudogene TRBV3-2) to TRBJ1-6, with D perhaps matching TRBD1 (5 bases). From germline, CDR1 is LGHDT and CDR2 YNNKEL (reference sequence). V lost 4 bases and J 9 bases, leaving 22 bases between the germline ends. The CDR3 loop spans 17 amino acids. The DNA for the CDR3 is TGTGCCAGCAGCCGCACGCTAGGGACCGGGGGAGGTTCACCCCTCCACTTT. Its protein product is CASSRTLGTGGGSPLHF.

This clone was seen many times. The chain combines TRBV7-9 with TRBJ1-5; maybe TRBD1 (6 bases). The V and J ends lost 5 bases and 4 bases respectively, with 9 bases between them. Germline-derived CDR1 and CDR2 are SEHNR and FQNEAQ (reference sequence). The CDR3 loop spans 13 amino acids. CDR3 protein: CASSRQENQPQHF. DNA for the CDR3: TGTGCCAGCAGCCGACAGGAAAATCAGCCCCAGCATTTT. Full variable domain (rest looked up from reference TRBV7-9 and TRBJ1-5): DTGVSQNPRHKITKRGQNVTFRCDPISEHNRLYWYRQTLGQGPEFLTYFQNEAQLEKSRLLSDRFSAERPKGSFSTLEIQRTEQGDSAMYLCASSRQENQPQHFGDGTRLSIL.

The J gene is TRBJ1-5, the V gene TRBV30; tentative D call: TRBD1 (5 bases). CDR3 size: 14 residues. The germline V gene encodes CDR1 GTSNPN and CDR2 SVGIG (reference sequence). Trimming left V 2 bases short and J 2 bases short, with 10 bases between. CDR3 region: CAWSTGLGNQPQHF. The CDR3 DNA follows: TGTGCCTGGAGTACAGGCTTGGGCAATCAGCCCCAGCATTTT.

In this sample, this clone turned up once. The V gene is TRBV28, the J gene TRBJ1-4, with unresolved D. Germline lookup yields CDR1 MDHEN and CDR2 SYDVKM. Trimming took 6 bases from V and 7 from J, leaving 18 bases between them. The CDR3 is made up of 15 amino acids. CDR3 nucleotides: TGTGCCAGCAGCCCATATAGACGGGCAGGTGAAAAACTGTTTTTT. This translates into CASSPYRRAGEKLFF.

The chain recombines TRBV7-6 with TRBJ2-7, with TRBD2 matching 10 bases. J lost 6 bases, V lost 4 bases, and 9 bases had no gene match. Germline-derived CDR1 and CDR2 are SGHVS and FNYEAQ. This CDR3 has 15 amino acids. The CDR3 region is CASSSRLAGVREQYF. Written as DNA, the CDR3 is TGTGCCAGCAGCTCCCGTCTAGCGGGAGTTCGCGAGCAGTACTTC.

V usage is TRBV19 and J usage is TRBJ1-1; D possibly corresponds to TRBD1 (6 bases). Per germline, CDR1 LNHDA and CDR2 SQIVND (reference sequence). The CDR3 totals 16 residues. V was cut by 8 bases and J by 0 bases, with 19 bases left in between. CDR3 DNA sequence: TGTGCCAGTTCCTCACCCCCCCAGGGGCTGAACACTGAAGCTTTCTTT. Residues: CASSSPPQGLNTEAFF.

The chain recombines TRBV7-9 with TRBJ2-1, with 9 bases aligning to TRBD1. CDR3 length: 15 residues. Per germline, CDR1 SEHNR and CDR2 FQNEAQ (reference sequence). After removal of 6 bases from V and 4 bases from J, the junction contained 7 bases not matched to a gene. The CDR3 loop is CASRSGTGTYNEQFF. Here the CDR3 DNA reads TGTGCCAGCAGGTCCGGGACAGGGACTTACAATGAGCAGTTCTTC. Using reference TRBV7-9 and TRBJ2-1 for the parts outside the CDR3, the full variable domain is DTGVSQNPRHKITKRGQNVTFRCDPISEHNRLYWYRQTLGQGPEFLTYFQNEAQLEKSRLLSDRFSAERPKGSFSTLEIQRTEQGDSAMYLCASRSGTGTYNEQFFGPGTRLTVL.

The rearrangement uses TRBV7-9 and TRBJ2-7; D might be TRBD2 (5 bases). The ends were cut back, 6 bases at V and 0 bases at J, with 12 bases in the middle. CDR3 length equals 14 residues. Germline V lookup: CDR1 SEHNR, CDR2 FQNEAQ (reference sequence). CDR3 amino acids: CASSQRASSYEQYF. Here the CDR3 DNA reads TGTGCCAGCAGTCAGAGGGCGAGCTCCTACGAGCAGTACTTC.

V gene TRBV6-2 or TRBV6-3 combines with J gene TRBJ2-1, with D maybe TRBD2 (6 bases). Germline CDR1 and CDR2: MNHEY and SVGEGT. The CDR3 has 14 amino acids. V lost 5 bases to trimming and J lost 4 bases, with 12 bases between them. CDR3 bases: TGTGCCAGCAGTACTCAGGCGGGATACAATGAGCAGTTCTTC. Translating gives CASSTQAGYNEQFF.

As for this clone: The junction does not match germline at one end; this may be a read error. CDR3 amino acids: CASSPWPRTGSSEQYF. DNA for the CDR3: TGTGCCAGCAGCCCCTGGCCCCGGACAGGGTCCTCCGAGCAGTACTTC. This chain connects TRBV11-2 to TRBJ2-7, with 8 bases identical to TRBD1. This CDR3 comprises 16 residues. The germline V gene has CDR1 SGHAT and CDR2 FQNNGV.

The V gene is TRBV29-1, the J gene TRBJ2-3; D is unclear. The CDR3 consists of 16 residues. The V end was cut by 0 bases, the J end by 0 bases, with 13 bases between. Germline CDR1 SQVTM, CDR2 ANQGSEA. As DNA, the CDR3 is TGCAGCGTTGAAGATCGGAGACCCTCTAGCACAGATACGCAGTATTTT. Translation gives CSVEDRRPSSTDTQYF.

The rearrangement joins TRBV28 to TRBJ2-1; weak D call: TRBD2 (6 bases). There are 14 residues in the CDR3. Germline CDR1 is MDHEN and CDR2 is SYDVKM. V dropped 3 bases and J dropped 7 bases, with 13 bases sitting between them. CDR3 region: CASSLDGSGNEQFF. CDR3 bases: TGTGCCAGCAGTTTGGACGGGAGTGGGAATGAGCAGTTCTTC.

The gene calls are TRBV12-5 and TRBJ2-1; maybe TRBD2 (7 bases). Trimming shortened V by 0 bases and J by 6 bases, and 12 bases separated the two germline ends. This CDR3 is built from 15 residues. Germline CDR1 reads LGHNT; CDR2 reads FRNRAP. CDR3 bases: TGTGCTAGTGGTTTGGTTCGGGGAGGGGGCAATGAGCAGTTCTTC. Protein sequence: CASGLVRGGGNEQFF.

This clone occurred once. This CDR3 reads CASVVRGARMYNEQFF. The CDR3 DNA sequence: TGTGCCAGCGTGGTGCGAGGAGCGAGAATGTACAATGAGCAGTTCTTC. This chain uses TRBV5-6 with TRBJ2-1; D remains ambiguous. Trimming shortened V by 7 bases and J by 4 bases, and 21 bases separated the two germline ends. CDR1 and CDR2 (germline): SGHDT, YYEEEE. This CDR3 has 16 residues. Supplemented by reference TRBV5-6 and TRBJ2-1, the full variable domain reads DAGVTQSPTHLIKTRGQQVTLRCSPKSGHDTVSWYQQALGQGPQFIFQYYEEEERQRGNFPDRFSGHQFPNYSSELNVNALLLGDSALYLCASVVRGARMYNEQFFGPGTRLTVL.

The CDR3 DNA is TGCGCCAGCAGCCAAGGATCCGGGACAGGGGGCACTGAAGCTTTCTTT. Translating it yields CASSQGSGTGGTEAFF. The chain uses TRBV4-3 and TRBJ1-1; TRBD1 aligns across 11 bases. After removal of 1 base from V and 4 bases from J, the junction contained 5 bases not matched to a gene. CDR1 and CDR2 (germline): LGHNA, YSLEER. The CDR3 length is 16 residues.

There are a few counts of this clone. The chain links TRBV7-2 to TRBJ2-2; 7 nucleotides match TRBD1. The CDR3 contains 14 residues. Unmatched junction bases numbered 3, after V lost 1 base and J lost 7 bases. In germline, CDR1 is SGHTA, CDR2 FQGNSA. CDR3 region: CASSLGQGNGELFF. The CDR3 DNA is TGTGCCAGCAGCTTAGGACAGGGTAACGGGGAGCTGTTTTTT.

The chain links TRBV19 to TRBJ1-5, with TRBD1 as a possible D gene (5 bases). Germline V CDR1 and CDR2: LNHDA, SQIVND (reference sequence). Trimming took off 3 bases at V and 6 bases at J, with 12 bases between the two ends. The CDR3 is made up of 14 amino acids. CDR3 protein: CASSIGGARQPQHF. DNA for the CDR3: TGTGCCAGTAGTATCGGAGGGGCTCGTCAGCCCCAGCATTTT.

J is TRBJ2-1 and V is TRBV7-3; tentative D call: TRBD2 (5 bases). Germline V gene data show CDR1 as SGHTA and CDR2 as FQGTGA. Trimming shortened V by 4 bases and J by 8 bases, and 9 bases separated the two germline ends. The CDR3 spans 12 residues. CDR3 coding DNA: TGTGCCAGCAGCTCCGTGGGAGATGAGCAGTTCTTC. Its translation: CASSSVGDEQFF.

This sequence joins TRBV27 and TRBJ1-5; tentatively, D is TRBD1 (6 bases). The CDR3 runs 14 residues. V dropped 6 bases and J dropped 5 bases, with 14 bases sitting between them. CDR1 is MNHEY and CDR2 is SMNVEV in the germline V gene (reference sequence). CDR3 coding DNA: TGTGCCAGCAGGTCTCACAGGGATCATCAGCCCCAGCATTTT. It specifies CASRSHRDHQPQHF.

This chain links TRBV30 with TRBJ1-2; D is uncertain. The V gene lost 0 bases and the J gene lost 4 bases, with 9 bases spanning the gap. Germline CDR1 GTSNPN, CDR2 SVGIG (reference sequence). The CDR3 extends over 13 amino acids. CDR3: CAWSVGQTYGYTF. In nucleotides, the CDR3 is TGTGCCTGGAGTGTAGGGCAGACCTATGGCTACACCTTC.

Regarding this clone: Other DNA sequences in the same sample also yield this CDR3. This chain uses TRBV7-3 with TRBJ2-7, with unresolved D. The CDR3 contains 14 residues. The V end lost 1 base, the J end lost 1 base, and 8 bases lay between the germline ends. Germline lookup yields CDR1 SGHTA and CDR2 FQGTGA. CDR3: CASSLRGTSYEQYF. CDR3 bases: TGTGCCAGCAGCTTAAGGGGAACATCCTACGAGCAGTACTTC.

The chain employs TRBV7-2 and TRBJ1-6, with 9 bases that match TRBD1. This CDR3 contains 14 residues. Germline CDR1 and CDR2: SGHTA and FQGNSA. Trimming cost V 5 bases and J 10 bases; bases outside gene matches: 6. The CDR3 region is CASSHGQGHSPLHF. CDR3 sequence (DNA): TGTGCCAGCAGCCACGGACAGGGGCACTCACCCCTCCACTTT. Full variable domain (outside the CDR3, taken from reference TRBV7-2 and TRBJ1-6): GAGVSQSPSNKVTEKGKDVELRCDPISGHTALYWYRQSLGQGLEFLIYFQGNSAPDKSGLPSDRFSAERTGGSVSTLTIQRTQQEDSAVYLCASSHGQGHSPLHFGNGTRLTVT.

This clone came up a few times. For the CDR3, the DNA is TGTGCCAGCGGAAATCAGGGCTTTGGAAACACCATATATTTT. It translates to CASGNQGFGNTIYF. The chain is built from TRBV27 and TRBJ1-3, with D possibly matching TRBD1 (5 bases). Deletions cut 8 bases from V and 3 bases from J, with 14 bases between. Germline V gene sequence: CDR1 MNHEY, CDR2 SMNVEV (reference sequence). The CDR3 consists of 14 residues.

The rearrangement uses TRBV3-1 (or the pseudogene TRBV3-2) and TRBJ2-4; 9 positions match TRBD1. After removal of 4 bases from V and 5 bases from J, the junction contained 3 bases not matched to a gene. This CDR3 contains 14 residues. Germline lookup yields CDR1 LGHDT and CDR2 YNNKEL (reference sequence). The CDR3 sequence: CASSPGQGQNIQYF. In DNA, the CDR3 is TGTGCCAGCAGCCCGGGACAGGGCCAAAACATTCAGTACTTC.

The V and J genes are TRBV12-3 or TRBV12-4 and TRBJ2-5; no reliable D call. This CDR3 contains 12 residues. The V end was cut by 5 bases, the J end by 4 bases, with 8 bases between. The CDR3 spells CASSRVAETQYF. As DNA, the CDR3 is TGTGCCAGCAGTCGTGTTGCAGAGACCCAGTACTTC.

This clone was seen once. The rearrangement uses TRBV9 and TRBJ2-3; 7 bases line up with TRBD1. This CDR3 spans 17 amino acids. Germline values: CDR1 SGDLS, CDR2 YYNGEE. Germline trimming cut 3 bases from V and 0 bases from J; bases unmatched to any gene: 10. The CDR3 reads CASSAERGTVSTDTQYF. The CDR3 DNA sequence: TGTGCCAGCAGCGCCGAACGAGGGACAGTTAGCACAGATACGCAGTATTTT.

The rearrangement joins TRBV18 to TRBJ1-5, with 9 positions matching TRBD1. This CDR3 region has 18 residues. Germline CDR1 and CDR2: KGHSH and LQKENI. V dropped 3 bases and J dropped 1; count of bases not matched to a gene: 10. CDR3 protein: CASSPFAQGAGSNQPQHF. The CDR3 nucleotides read TGTGCCAGCTCACCTTTCGCACAGGGGGCAGGGAGCAATCAGCCCCAGCATTTT. Full variable domain (missing parts from reference TRBV18 and TRBJ1-5): NAGVMQNPRHLVRRRGQEARLRCSPMKGHSHVYWYRQLPEEGLKFMVYLQKENIIDESGMPKERFSAEFPKEGPSILRIQQVVRGDSAAYFCASSPFAQGAGSNQPQHFGDGTRLSIL.